The rows below give T cell receptor beta chains drawn from one sample of a study of blood T cell repertoires in COVID-19. Sequencing was performed with immunoSEQ multiplex PCR; in TCRdb, only in-frame clones are kept and a portion is missing. The sample carries almost 400,000 clones, around 87% recorded once. Sample: peripheral blood. The origin of the receptors is a woman aged 60-75 years with COVID-19, enrolled during active disease. The CDR3 runs from the conserved cysteine through the conserved F or W. D genes are given only for firm matches. Size is stated for part of the rows, as once, few or many counts, or as a class when the clone is expanded.

J gene: TRBJ1-5
V gene: TRBV28
D gene: TRBD1
clone size: once
CDR3 DNA: TGTGCCAGCAGTTTATGGGGACAGGGGCGGGATCAGCCCCAGCATTTT
CDR3 protein: CASSLWGQGRDQPQHF

J gene: TRBJ1-4
V gene: TRBV7-2
D gene: TRBD1
clone size: NA
CDR3 DNA: TGTGCCAGCAGTTTAGACAGGGGTGGCGAAAAACTGTTTTTT
CDR3 protein: CASSLDRGGEKLFF

J gene: TRBJ2-2
V gene: TRBV7-3
D gene: NA
clone size: once
CDR3 DNA: TGTGCCAGCAGCTTCACACGGAACACCGGGGAGCTGTTTTTT
CDR3 protein: CASSFTRNTGELFF

J gene: TRBJ2-5
V gene: TRBV6-6
D gene: TRBD2
clone size: NA
CDR3 DNA: TGTGCCAGCGAGAATCAGCGGGGGGCCCAAGAGACCCAGTACTTC
CDR3 protein: CASENQRGAQETQYF

J gene: TRBJ2-7
V gene: TRBV2
D gene: NA
clone size: NA
CDR3 DNA: TGTGCCAGCAGCGCCGGGAGCGGACGGAGTTCCTACGAGCAGTACTTC
CDR3 protein: CASSAGSGRSSYEQYF

J gene: TRBJ1-2
V gene: TRBV5-1
D gene: TRBD1
clone size: NA
CDR3 DNA: TGCGCCAGCAGCTTGCGACCTTCGGAGGGGGCCCATGGCTACACCTTC
CDR3 protein: CASSLRPSEGAHGYTF

J gene: TRBJ1-2
V gene: TRBV3-1/TRBV3-2
D gene: NA
clone size: NA
CDR3 DNA: TGTGCCAGCAGCCAACGGGGACAACTGAACCGCTTC
CDR3 protein: CASSQRGQLNRF

J gene: TRBJ1-2
V gene: TRBV28
D gene: TRBD1
clone size: NA
CDR3 DNA: TGTGCCAGCAGTGCCGACAGGGGTGGAAATGGCTACACCTTC
CDR3 protein: CASSADRGGNGYTF

J gene: TRBJ1-5
V gene: TRBV6-2/TRBV6-3
D gene: NA
clone size: few
CDR3 DNA: TGTGCCAGCAGTCTCCGAGCAGGTCTTGACAATCAGCCCCAGCATTTT
CDR3 protein: CASSLRAGLDNQPQHF

J gene: TRBJ1-2
V gene: TRBV27
D gene: NA
clone size: NA
CDR3 DNA: TGTGCCAGCAGTAGTTTCAGGAGGTATGGCTACACCTTC
CDR3 protein: CASSSFRRYGYTF

J gene: TRBJ1-4
V gene: TRBV3-1/TRBV3-2
D gene: NA
clone size: NA
CDR3 DNA: TGTGCCAGCAGTCACCTGTCAGCGGGACTGTTTTTT
CDR3 protein: CASSHLSAGLFF

J gene: TRBJ1-2
V gene: TRBV5-1
D gene: TRBD1
clone size: NA
CDR3 DNA: TGCGCCAGCAGCGAAGACAGGGTCTATGGCTACACCTTC
CDR3 protein: CASSEDRVYGYTF

J gene: TRBJ1-2
V gene: TRBV5-6
D gene: NA
clone size: NA
CDR3 DNA: TGTGCCAGCAGCTTGGCTACAGGGTTGGTTCTCGGGGGCTACACCTTC
CDR3 protein: CASSLATGLVLGGYTF

J gene: TRBJ1-2
V gene: TRBV18
D gene: TRBD1
clone size: NA
CDR3 DNA: TGTGCCAGCTCACCAACCCCCCCCGGGACAGGGAGTGGCTACACCTTC
CDR3 protein: CASSPTPPGTGSGYTF

J gene: TRBJ2-2
V gene: TRBV11-2
D gene: NA
clone size: NA
CDR3 DNA: TGTGCCAGCAGGGAACAGGGGAACACCGGGGAGCTGTTTTTT
CDR3 protein: CASREQGNTGELFF

J gene: TRBJ1-1
V gene: TRBV12-3/TRBV12-4
D gene: NA
clone size: NA
CDR3 DNA: TGTGCCAGCAGTTTAGGACAGATTGAAGCTTTCTTT
CDR3 protein: CASSLGQIEAFF

J gene: TRBJ2-2
V gene: TRBV19
D gene: NA
clone size: NA
CDR3 DNA: TGTGCCAGTAGTTCTCGTGCCCGGGGATCCGGGGAGCTGTTTTTT
CDR3 protein: CASSSRARGSGELFF

J gene: TRBJ2-2
V gene: TRBV6-5
D gene: NA
clone size: NA
CDR3 DNA: TGTGCCAGCAGAGGGACAAACCGGGGCGGGGAGCTGTTTTTT
CDR3 protein: CASRGTNRGGELFF

J gene: TRBJ1-6
V gene: TRBV13
D gene: TRBD1
clone size: NA
CDR3 DNA: TGTGCCAGCAGCTTGAAGGGACAGGGGATGACAGCCCTCCACTTT
CDR3 protein: CASSLKGQGMTALHF

J gene: TRBJ1-5
V gene: TRBV27
D gene: NA
clone size: NA
CDR3 DNA: TGTGCCAGCAGTTTAGTTTATAGCAATCAGCCCCAGCATTTT
CDR3 protein: CASSLVYSNQPQHF

J gene: TRBJ1-4
V gene: TRBV4-2
D gene: TRBD1
clone size: few
CDR3 DNA: TGTGCCAGCAGCCAAGATGCGGACAGGCCTACCGAAAAACTGTTTTTT
CDR3 protein: CASSQDADRPTEKLFF

J gene: TRBJ2-1
V gene: TRBV5-1
D gene: TRBD2
clone size: few
CDR3 DNA: TGCGCCAGCAGCTTGGTCTCCCTAGCGGGGACATCCTCCCCCTACAATGAGCAGTTCTTC
CDR3 protein: CASSLVSLAGTSSPYNEQFF

J gene: TRBJ2-5
V gene: TRBV7-6
D gene: NA
clone size: NA
CDR3 DNA: TGTGCCAGCAGCTTAGCGCGTGAGACCCAGTACTTC
CDR3 protein: CASSLARETQYF

J gene: TRBJ1-6
V gene: TRBV6-5
D gene: TRBD1
clone size: few
CDR3 DNA: TGTGCCAGCAGAACCACAGGGGGGTCCTCACCCCTCCACTTT
CDR3 protein: CASRTTGGSSPLHF

J gene: TRBJ1-1
V gene: TRBV2
D gene: TRBD1
clone size: NA
CDR3 DNA: TGTGCCAGCAAGGGGACAGGATCGGGGGACACTGAAGCTTTCTTT
CDR3 protein: CASKGTGSGDTEAFF

J gene: TRBJ1-4
V gene: TRBV19
D gene: NA
clone size: NA
CDR3 DNA: TGTGCCAGTAGTATACGACAACCGGAAAAACTGTTTTTT
CDR3 protein: CASSIRQPEKLFF

J gene: TRBJ2-3
V gene: TRBV5-1
D gene: NA
clone size: NA
CDR3 DNA: TGCGCCAGCAGCTTGGCCTCAGGGTTGGGAGATACGCAGTATTTT
CDR3 protein: CASSLASGLGDTQYF

J gene: TRBJ2-2
V gene: TRBV11-2
D gene: TRBD2
clone size: NA
CDR3 DNA: TGTGCCAGCAGCTCCACGCTAGCGGGGGGGCAAGGTGGGGAGCTGTTTTTT
CDR3 protein: CASSSTLAGGQGGELFF

J gene: TRBJ2-7
V gene: TRBV2
D gene: TRBD2
clone size: NA
CDR3 DNA: TGTGCCAGCAAGAGGCTAGCGGGGCACGAGCAGTACTTC
CDR3 protein: CASKRLAGHEQYF

J gene: TRBJ2-2
V gene: TRBV5-1
D gene: NA
clone size: NA
CDR3 DNA: TGCGCCAGCAGCTTCACAGGGTACACCGGGGAGCTGTTTTTT
CDR3 protein: CASSFTGYTGELFF

J gene: TRBJ2-7
V gene: TRBV5-1
D gene: NA
clone size: NA
CDR3 DNA: TGCGCCAGCAGCATAGGACACTCTCGGGCCTACGAGCAGTACTTC
CDR3 protein: CASSIGHSRAYEQYF

J gene: TRBJ1-5
V gene: TRBV28
D gene: NA
clone size: NA
CDR3 DNA: TGTGCCAGCAGTTTTCTCGTCGGGGCCCAGCATTTT
CDR3 protein: CASSFLVGAQHF

J gene: TRBJ1-2
V gene: TRBV7-3
D gene: TRBD1
clone size: NA
CDR3 DNA: TGTGCCAGCAGCGACAGGGGCAATGGCTACACCTTC
CDR3 protein: CASSDRGNGYTF

J gene: TRBJ1-2
V gene: TRBV3-1/TRBV3-2
D gene: NA
clone size: NA
CDR3 DNA: TGTGCCAGCAGCCACGAGCGTCTCTACACCTTC
CDR3 protein: CASSHERLYTF

J gene: TRBJ1-1
V gene: TRBV28
D gene: NA
clone size: NA
CDR3 DNA: TGTGCCAGCAGTTTATCAGGGATCTACGGTGAAGCTTTCTTT
CDR3 protein: CASSLSGIYGEAFF

J gene: TRBJ1-5
V gene: TRBV7-2
D gene: NA
clone size: NA
CDR3 DNA: TGTGCCAGCAGCTTAGTTGCGGCTCCTACCCAGCCCCAGCATTTT
CDR3 protein: CASSLVAAPTQPQHF

J gene: TRBJ1-6
V gene: TRBV5-1
D gene: NA
clone size: NA
CDR3 DNA: TGCGCCAGCGGGGGAGGGTGCTCCTATAATTCACCCCTCCACTTT
CDR3 protein: CASGGGCSYNSPLHF

J gene: TRBJ1-2
V gene: TRBV27
D gene: NA
clone size: NA
CDR3 DNA: TGTGCCAGCTCCTCTTGGGGCAGCACCTATGGCTACACCTTC
CDR3 protein: CASSSWGSTYGYTF

J gene: TRBJ2-2
V gene: TRBV5-4
D gene: TRBD2
clone size: NA
CDR3 DNA: TGTGCCAGCAAAGGCCCCGCCAGGGAGGGCACCGGGGAGCTGTTTTTT
CDR3 protein: CASKGPAREGTGELFF

J gene: TRBJ2-6
V gene: TRBV11-2
D gene: NA
clone size: NA
CDR3 DNA: TGTGCCAGCAGCTTAGCCAGGGCCGGGGCCAACGTCCTGACTTTC
CDR3 protein: CASSLARAGANVLTF

J gene: TRBJ2-7
V gene: TRBV18
D gene: TRBD2
clone size: NA
CDR3 DNA: TGTGCCAGCTCACCATCAACCGGGACTAGCGGGGGGGCGGTGCAGTACTTC
CDR3 protein: CASSPSTGTSGGAVQYF

J gene: TRBJ1-1
V gene: TRBV5-4
D gene: NA
clone size: NA
CDR3 DNA: TGTGCCAGCAGCGCACTTGGCGGGGGCCCTGAAGCTTTCTTT
CDR3 protein: CASSALGGGPEAFF

J gene: TRBJ1-1
V gene: TRBV12-3/TRBV12-4
D gene: NA
clone size: NA
CDR3 DNA: TGTGCCAGCAGTCTCCGGTGGACTGAAGCTTTCTTT
CDR3 protein: CASSLRWTEAFF